This TCR beta chain was identified in a study of blood T cell repertoires in COVID-19. Study information: Spain, Italy and the United States supplied samples that represented acute and convalescent COVID-19.

Clones were sequenced by immunoSEQ multiplex PCR, and TCRdb holds only the in-frame ones, with some missing. The data show around 140,000 clones, around 90% seen once. V gave up 0 bases and J gave up 1 base; unmatched junction bases: 6. CDR3 length: 16 amino acids. The germline V gene has CDR1 SGHNT and CDR2 YYREEE (reference sequence). The chain couples TRBV5-4 to TRBJ2-5; 7 positions match TRBD2. The sequenced sample was peripheral blood. This clonotype was sampled from a woman aged 50 to 65 with acute or convalescent COVID-19. The CDR3 is CASSLGLLASQETQYF. The CDR3 DNA follows: TGTGCCAGCAGCTTGGGGCTACTAGCGAGCCAAGAGACCCAGTACTTC. Combining the CDR3 with reference TRBV5-4 and TRBJ2-5 gives the whole variable domain ETGVTQSPTHLIKTRGQQVTLRCSSQSGHNTVSWYQQALGQGPQFIFQYYREEENGRGNFPPRFSGLQFPNYSSELNVNALELDDSALYLCASSLGLLASQETQYFGPGTRLLVL.